Presented here are 2 T cell receptor beta chains from one specimen sequenced in a study of Ad26.COV2.S vaccination and SARS-CoV-2 variants. Sequencing was performed with immunoSEQ multiplex PCR; in TCRdb, only in-frame clones are kept and a portion is missing. Of about 350,000 clones listed, around 89% are singletons. The sample's treatment: some 20 received Ad26.COV2.S at low or high dose, single or two shots; about 5 received placebo; per-sample allocation not given. Collection of the samples took place on day 63 after the first injection of vaccine or placebo. This specimen was peripheral blood, taken in a trial of Ad26.COV2.S vaccine versus placebo. These receptors all come from a person between 18 and 65 years old who received the Ad26.COV2.S COVID-19 vaccine or a placebo.

CDR3 protein: CATVAGVTEAFF. As DNA, the CDR3 is TGTGCCACCGTGGCGGGGGTCACTGAAGCTTTCTTT. The chain links TRBV2 to TRBJ1-1, with D perhaps TRBD1 (5 bases). The germline V gene encodes CDR1 SNHLY and CDR2 FYNNEI. Between the trimmed V and J ends, which lost 10 bases and 4 bases, there was a span of 13 bases. CDR3 size: 12 residues.

The chain joins TRBV5-4 to TRBJ2-7; D perhaps matches TRBD2 (6 bases). Germline values: CDR1 SGHNT, CDR2 YYREEE (reference sequence). The CDR3 has 16 amino acids. With 3 bases removed from V and 3 bases from J, the gap between germline ends came to 19 bases. This CDR3 is CASSSNTGVGSYEQYF. CDR3 bases: TGTGCCAGCAGCTCTAATACGGGAGTAGGTAGCTACGAGCAGTACTTC.